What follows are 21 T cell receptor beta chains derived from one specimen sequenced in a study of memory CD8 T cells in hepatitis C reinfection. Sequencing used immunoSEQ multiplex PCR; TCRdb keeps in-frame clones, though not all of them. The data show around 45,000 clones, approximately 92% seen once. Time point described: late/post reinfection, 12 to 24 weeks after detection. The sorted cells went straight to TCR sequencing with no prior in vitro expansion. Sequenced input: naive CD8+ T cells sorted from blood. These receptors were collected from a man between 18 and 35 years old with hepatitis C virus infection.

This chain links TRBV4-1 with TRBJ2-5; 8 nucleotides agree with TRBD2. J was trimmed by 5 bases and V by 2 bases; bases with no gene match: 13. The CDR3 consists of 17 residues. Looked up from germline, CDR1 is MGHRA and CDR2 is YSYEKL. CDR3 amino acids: CASSQKGTSGRGETQYF. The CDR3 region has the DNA TGCGCCAGCAGCCAAAAAGGGACAAGCGGGAGAGGGGAGACCCAGTACTTC.

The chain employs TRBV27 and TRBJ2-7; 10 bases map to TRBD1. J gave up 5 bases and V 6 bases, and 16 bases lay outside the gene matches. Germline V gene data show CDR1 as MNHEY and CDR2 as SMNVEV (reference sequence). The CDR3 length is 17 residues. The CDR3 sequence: CASSLGPGDRGAHEQYF. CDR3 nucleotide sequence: TGTGCCAGCAGCCTAGGTCCCGGGGACAGGGGTGCCCACGAGCAGTACTTC.

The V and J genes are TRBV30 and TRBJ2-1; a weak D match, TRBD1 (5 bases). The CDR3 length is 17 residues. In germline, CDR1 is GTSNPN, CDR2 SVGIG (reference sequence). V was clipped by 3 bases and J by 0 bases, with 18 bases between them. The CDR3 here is CAWRGPDSPSSYNEQFF. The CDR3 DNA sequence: TGTGCCTGGAGGGGGCCCGACTCGCCGAGCTCCTACAATGAGCAGTTCTTC.

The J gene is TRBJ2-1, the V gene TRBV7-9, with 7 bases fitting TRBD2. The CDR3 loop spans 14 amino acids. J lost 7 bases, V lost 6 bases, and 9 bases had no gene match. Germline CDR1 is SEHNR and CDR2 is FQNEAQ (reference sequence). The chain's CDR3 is CASSPPSGMNEQFF. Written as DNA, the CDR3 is TGTGCCAGCAGTCCACCTAGCGGCATGAATGAGCAGTTCTTC.

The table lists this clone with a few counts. The CDR3 here is CASSNVRDTNTGELFF. The CDR3 DNA reads TGTGCCAGCAGCAACGTCCGGGACACCAACACCGGGGAGCTGTTTTTT. The chain carries TRBV21-1 and TRBJ2-2; the table's TRBD1 call for D was not verified on the DNA. TRBV21-1 is designated a pseudogene. This CDR3 is built from 16 residues.

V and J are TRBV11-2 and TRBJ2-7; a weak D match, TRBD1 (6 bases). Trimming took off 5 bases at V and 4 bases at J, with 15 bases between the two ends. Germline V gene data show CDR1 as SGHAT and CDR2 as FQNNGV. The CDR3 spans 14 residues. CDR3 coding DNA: TGTGCCAGCAGCATTGACCCAGGGGTTTACGAGCAGTACGTC. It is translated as CASSIDPGVYEQYV.

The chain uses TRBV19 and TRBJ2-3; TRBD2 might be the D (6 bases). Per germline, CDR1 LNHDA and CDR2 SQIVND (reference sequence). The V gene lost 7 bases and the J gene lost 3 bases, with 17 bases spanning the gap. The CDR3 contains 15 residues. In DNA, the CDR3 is TGTGCCAGTACCCCCTGGGGCGGGGCGACAGATACGCAGTATTTT. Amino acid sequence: CASTPWGGATDTQYF.

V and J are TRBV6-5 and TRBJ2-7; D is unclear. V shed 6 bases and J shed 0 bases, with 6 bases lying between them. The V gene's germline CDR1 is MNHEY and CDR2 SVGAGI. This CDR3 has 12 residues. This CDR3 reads CASSPGSYEQYF. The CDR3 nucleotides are TGTGCCAGCAGCCCCGGCTCCTACGAGCAGTACTTC.

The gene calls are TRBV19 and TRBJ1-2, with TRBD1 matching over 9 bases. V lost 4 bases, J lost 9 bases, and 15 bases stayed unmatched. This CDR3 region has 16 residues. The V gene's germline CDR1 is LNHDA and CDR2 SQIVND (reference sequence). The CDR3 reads CASSTPATTGGRSYTF. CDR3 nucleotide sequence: TGTGCCAGTAGTACCCCGGCTACAACAGGGGGCAGGAGCTACACCTTC.

The CDR3 sequence is CASSLWTSGDSSYNEQFF. As DNA, the CDR3 is TGCGCCAGCAGCTTGTGGACTAGCGGCGACAGCTCCTACAATGAGCAGTTCTTC. The chain carries TRBV5-1 and TRBJ2-1, with 10 bases lining up with TRBD2. V lost 1 base to trimming and J lost 0 bases; unmatched junction nucleotides: 7. The CDR3 is made up of 18 amino acids. Germline CDR1 and CDR2: SGHRS and YFSETQ.

The CDR3 region is CASLSRLNTEAFF. DNA of the CDR3: TGTGCCAGCCTTTCGAGGCTGAACACTGAAGCTTTCTTT. The gene calls are TRBV6-6 and TRBJ1-1; D is undetermined. The germline V and J ends were trimmed by 8 bases and 0 bases, with 10 bases remaining between them. Germline V gene sequence: CDR1 MNHNY, CDR2 SVGAGI (reference sequence). This CDR3 is 13 amino acids long.

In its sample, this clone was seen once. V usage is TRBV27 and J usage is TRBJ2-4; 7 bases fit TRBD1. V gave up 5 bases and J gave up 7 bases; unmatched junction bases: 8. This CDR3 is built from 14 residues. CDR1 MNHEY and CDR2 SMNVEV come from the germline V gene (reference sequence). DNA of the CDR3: TGTGCCAGCAGTCTACTAGGGGGACAGAACATTCAGTACTTC. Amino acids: CASSLLGGQNIQYF.

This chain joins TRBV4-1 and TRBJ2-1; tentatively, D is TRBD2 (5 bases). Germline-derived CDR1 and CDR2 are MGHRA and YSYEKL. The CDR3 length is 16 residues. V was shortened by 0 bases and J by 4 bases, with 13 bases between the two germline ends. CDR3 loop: CASSQDPAAPYNEQFF. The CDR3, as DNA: TGCGCCAGCAGCCAAGATCCAGCGGCACCTTACAATGAGCAGTTCTTC.

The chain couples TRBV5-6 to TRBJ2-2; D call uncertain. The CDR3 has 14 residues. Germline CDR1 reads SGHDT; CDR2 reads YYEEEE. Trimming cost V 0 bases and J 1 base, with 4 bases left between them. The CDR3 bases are TGTGCCAGCAGCTTGGCGTTGAACACCGGGGAGCTGTTTTTT. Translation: CASSLALNTGELFF.

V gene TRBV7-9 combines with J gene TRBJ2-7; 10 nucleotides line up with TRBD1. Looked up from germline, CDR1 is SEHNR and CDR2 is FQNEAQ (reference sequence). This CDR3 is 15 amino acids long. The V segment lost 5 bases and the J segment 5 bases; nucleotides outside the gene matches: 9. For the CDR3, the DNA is TGTGCCAGCAGCCAAGGGGACAGGGGTTTTAACGAGCAGTACTTC. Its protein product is CASSQGDRGFNEQYF. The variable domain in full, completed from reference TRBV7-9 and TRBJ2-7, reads DTGVSQNPRHKITKRGQNVTFRCDPISEHNRLYWYRQTLGQGPEFLTYFQNEAQLEKSRLLSDRFSAERPKGSFSTLEIQRTEQGDSAMYLCASSQGDRGFNEQYFGPGTRLTVT.

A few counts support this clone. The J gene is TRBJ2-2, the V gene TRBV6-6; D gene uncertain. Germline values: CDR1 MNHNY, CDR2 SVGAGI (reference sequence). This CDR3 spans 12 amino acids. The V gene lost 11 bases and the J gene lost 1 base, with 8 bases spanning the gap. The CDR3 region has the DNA TGTGCCTACCTAGGGAACACCGGGGAGCTGTTTTTT. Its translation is CAYLGNTGELFF.

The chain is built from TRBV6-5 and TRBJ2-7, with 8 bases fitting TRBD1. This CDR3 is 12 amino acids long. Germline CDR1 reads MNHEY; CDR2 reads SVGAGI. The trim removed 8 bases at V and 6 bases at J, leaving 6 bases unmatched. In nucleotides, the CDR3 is TGTGCCAGCTCCTTGGACAGGGTCGAGCAGTACGTC. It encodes CASSLDRVEQYV.

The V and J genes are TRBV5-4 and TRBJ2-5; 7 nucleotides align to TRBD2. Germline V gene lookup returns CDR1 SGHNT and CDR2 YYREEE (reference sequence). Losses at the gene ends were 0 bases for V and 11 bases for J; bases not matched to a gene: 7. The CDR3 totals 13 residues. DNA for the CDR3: TGTGCCAGCAGCTTGGGAGGCGCCGGGGGGCAGTACTTC. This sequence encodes CASSLGGAGGQYF.

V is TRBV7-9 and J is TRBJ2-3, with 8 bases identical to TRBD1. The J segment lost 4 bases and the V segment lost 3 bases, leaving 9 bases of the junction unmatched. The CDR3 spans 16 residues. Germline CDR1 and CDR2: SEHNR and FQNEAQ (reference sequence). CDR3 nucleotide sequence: TGTGCCAGCAGCTTGCCCGGGGACAGGCGGGCAGATACGCAGTATTTT. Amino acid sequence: CASSLPGDRRADTQYF.

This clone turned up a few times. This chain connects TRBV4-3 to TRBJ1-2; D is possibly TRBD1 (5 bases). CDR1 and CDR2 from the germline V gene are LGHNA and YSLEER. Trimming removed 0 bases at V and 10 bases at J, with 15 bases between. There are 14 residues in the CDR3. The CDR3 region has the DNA TGCGCCAGCAGCCAAGATCGGGGGGAGGAGGTCTACACCTTC. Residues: CASSQDRGEEVYTF.

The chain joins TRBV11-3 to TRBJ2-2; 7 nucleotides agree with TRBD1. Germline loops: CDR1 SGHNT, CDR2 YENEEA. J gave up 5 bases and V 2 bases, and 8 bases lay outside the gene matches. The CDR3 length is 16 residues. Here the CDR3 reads CASSLSETGYTGELFF. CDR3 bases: TGTGCCAGCAGCTTATCGGAGACAGGGTATACCGGGGAGCTGTTTTTT.